This TCR beta chain was documented in a study of blood T cell repertoires in COVID-19. The wider study: There were acute and convalescent COVID-19 samples, and they came from the United States, Italy and Spain. The analysed material was cDNA or gDNA that came from T cells, B-cell-depleted T cells, or PBMCs.

In the original analysis: Scientists estimated how many nucleated cells there were by amplifying reference gene primers. The table came from immunoSEQ multiplex PCR; TCRdb's copy has only in-frame clones and leaves some out. V and J calls and clone size are copied from that table; D and trimming were computed from the DNA. Seen here are approximately 250,000 clones, 75% to 85% observed once, and the top ten hold 6.5% to 9%. Trimming cost V 1 base and J 3 bases; bases outside gene matches: 2. CDR3 length: 14 amino acids. Looked up from germline, CDR1 is SGDLS and CDR2 is YYNGEE. The material sequenced was peripheral blood. The receptor comes from a woman aged 50 to 60 with acute or convalescent COVID-19. The V call is TRBV9, the J call TRBJ2-7; 9 bases fit TRBD1. CDR3 in DNA: TGTGCCAGCAGCGTACGGGACAGGGTCTACGAGCAGTACTTC. It translates to CASSVRDRVYEQYF.